The 25 T cell receptor beta chains below were found in one sample sequenced in a study of blood T cell repertoires in COVID-19. Assay used: immunoSEQ multiplex PCR; TCRdb lists only in-frame clones, some missing. The data show about 100,000 clones, 84% seen once. Sequenced sample: peripheral blood. Receptors were obtained from a man between 65 and 85 years old with active or convalescent COVID-19.

The chain's CDR3 is CASTDRGGGGANVLTF. As DNA, the CDR3 is TGTGCCAGCACGGACAGGGGCGGAGGTGGGGCCAACGTCCTGACTTTC. This chain uses TRBV25-1 with TRBJ2-6, with 9 nucleotides matching TRBD1. The length of the CDR3 is 16 residues. Trimming took 7 bases from V and 3 from J; bases not matched to a gene: 7. Germline V CDR1 and CDR2: MGHDK, SYGVNS.

This chain connects TRBV6-5 to TRBJ2-7, with 7 bases identical to TRBD1. CDR3 length: 14 amino acids. Germline trimming cut 10 bases from V and 0 bases from J; bases unmatched to any gene: 9. The germline V gene has CDR1 MNHEY and CDR2 SVGAGI. The CDR3 region has the DNA TGTGCCACTCTTAGCACAGGGGTCTCCTACGAGCAGTACTTC. Translating gives CATLSTGVSYEQYF.

The V call is TRBV18, the J call TRBJ2-5; the match to TRBD1 covers 9 bases. V shed 4 bases and J 1 base; nucleotides not matched to a gene: 7. Germline V lookup: CDR1 KGHSH, CDR2 LQKENI. The CDR3 is made up of 16 amino acids. In nucleotides, the CDR3 is TGTGCCAGCTCACAAACACAGGGGGCGCCCCAAGAGACCCAGTACTTC. It codes for CASSQTQGAPQETQYF.

This chain links TRBV11-3 with TRBJ2-1; the match to TRBD1 covers 9 bases. Germline V CDR1 and CDR2: SGHNT, YENEEA. Trimming removed 5 bases from V and 8 bases from J; junction bases left unmatched: 4. CDR3 size: 13 residues. Written as DNA, the CDR3 is TGTGCCAGCAGCCCGGGACAGGGTGATGAGCAGTTCTTC. It codes for CASSPGQGDEQFF.

This chain uses TRBV7-3 with TRBJ2-3; a possible D gene is TRBD1 (6 bases). Germline CDR1 is SGHTA and CDR2 is FQGTGA. Between the trimmed V and J ends, which lost 4 bases and 4 bases, there was a span of 12 bases. The CDR3 extends over 14 amino acids. The CDR3 loop reads CASSSQGWADTQYF. CDR3 coding DNA: TGTGCCAGCAGCTCACAGGGATGGGCAGATACGCAGTATTTT.

The chain is built from TRBV6-5 and TRBJ1-1, with D possibly TRBD1 on 6 matching bases. The CDR3 covers 14 residues. V was cut by 0 bases and J by 4 bases, with 9 bases left in between. Germline V gene data show CDR1 as MNHEY and CDR2 as SVGAGI. CDR3 coding DNA: TGTGCCAGCAGTTACTCTCAGGGGACCACTGAAGCTTTCTTT. Its protein product is CASSYSQGTTEAFF.

This chain links TRBV2 with TRBJ1-2; 9 bases fit TRBD1. The CDR3 is 14 amino acids. The germline V gene has CDR1 SNHLY and CDR2 FYNNEI. V trimming: 3 bases; J trimming: 8 bases; junction bases outside the gene matches: 7. The CDR3 region is CASSEAGQGVGYTF. For the CDR3, the DNA is TGTGCCAGCAGTGAGGCGGGACAGGGAGTAGGCTACACCTTC.

The V gene is TRBV15, the J gene TRBJ2-3; TRBD2 might be the D (6 bases). In germline, CDR1 is LNHNV, CDR2 YYDKDF (reference sequence). V was clipped by 0 bases and J by 0 bases, with 16 bases between them. The CDR3 runs 18 residues. CDR3 sequence: CATSRDEIGAGSTDTQYF. For the CDR3, the DNA is TGTGCCACCAGCAGAGATGAGATCGGGGCGGGGAGCACAGATACGCAGTATTTT.

This clone came up a few times. This chain connects TRBV6-1 to TRBJ1-5; 7 bases are shared with TRBD1. The V segment lost 3 bases and the J segment 9 bases; nucleotides outside the gene matches: 8. The CDR3 is 14 amino acids. Germline values: CDR1 MNHNS, CDR2 SASEGT. CDR3 region: CASSENRGVLPQHF. Here the CDR3 DNA reads TGTGCCAGCAGTGAGAACAGGGGAGTCTTGCCCCAGCATTTT.

The CDR3 DNA is TGTGCCAGCAGTTTTTTGCGGTTTGAAAGCAATCAGCCCCAGCATTTT. This gives the protein CASSFLRFESNQPQHF. This chain uses TRBV28 with TRBJ1-5; no clear D. Trimming left V 3 bases short and J 1 base short, with 13 bases between. Germline CDR1 MDHEN, CDR2 SYDVKM. The CDR3 covers 16 residues.

The V and J genes are TRBV5-4 and TRBJ2-7, with TRBD1 identical over 8 bases. Trimming took 3 bases from V and 2 from J; bases not matched to a gene: 4. Per the germline V gene, CDR1 is SGHNT and CDR2 is YYREEE (reference sequence). The CDR3 is made up of 14 amino acids. The CDR3 DNA sequence: TGTGCCAGCAGCTGGGGACAGGACCCCTACGAGCAGTACTTC. Translation: CASSWGQDPYEQYF.

The chain combines TRBV12-3 or TRBV12-4 with TRBJ1-1; 7 bases are a match to TRBD1. This CDR3 region has 13 residues. Trimming at V came to 3 bases and at J to 7 bases, leaving 5 bases not matched to a gene. CDR3 nucleotides: TGTGCCAGCAGTTTCGGGACAGACTTTGAAGCTTTCTTT. Translation: CASSFGTDFEAFF.

V is TRBV5-1 and J is TRBJ1-1; TRBD1 is a possible D gene (5 bases). The CDR3 runs 16 residues. The germline CDR1 and CDR2 sequences are SGHRS and YFSETQ. Trimming cost V 0 bases and J 1 base, with 13 bases left between them. The CDR3 here is CASSLEARGSNTEAFF. As DNA, the CDR3 is TGCGCCAGCAGCTTGGAGGCACGGGGGTCGAACACTGAAGCTTTCTTT. Full variable domain (remainder filled in from reference TRBV5-1 and TRBJ1-1): KAGVTQTPRYLIKTRGQQVTLSCSPISGHRSVSWYQQTPGQGLQFLFEYFSETQRNKGNFPGRFSGRQFSNSRSEMNVSTLELGDSALYLCASSLEARGSNTEAFFGQGTRLTVV.

Only one count was recorded for this clone. The chain is built from TRBV28 and TRBJ1-5, with D perhaps TRBD1 (5 bases). V lost 6 bases and J lost 6, with 9 bases in between. In germline, CDR1 is MDHEN, CDR2 SYDVKM. The CDR3 totals 12 residues. CDR3 protein: CASRATVQPQHF. The CDR3 nucleotides read TGTGCCAGCAGGGCGACAGTTCAGCCCCAGCATTTT. Complete variable domain (other parts from reference TRBV28 and TRBJ1-5): DVKVTQSSRYLVKRTGEKVFLECVQDMDHENMFWYRQDPGLGLRLIYFSYDVKMKEKGDIPEGYSVSREKKERFSLILESASTNQTSMYLCASRATVQPQHFGDGTRLSIL.

This sequence joins TRBV30 and TRBJ2-1; 12 bases map to TRBD2. The CDR3 contains 17 residues. Germline V lookup: CDR1 GTSNPN, CDR2 SVGIG (reference sequence). The junction had 9 bases not matched to a gene; V was cut back by 4 bases and J by 2 bases. DNA for the CDR3: TGTGCCTGGACGCTAGCGGGGGGGCTGGCTACCTACAATGAGCAGTTCTTC. It yields the protein CAWTLAGGLATYNEQFF.

Points on this clone: The same CDR3 also results from other DNA sequences found in this sample. This chain uses TRBV2 with TRBJ2-3; 8 nucleotides line up with TRBD2. Germline values: CDR1 SNHLY, CDR2 FYNNEI. The CDR3 is 14 residues long. V lost 6 bases to trimming and J lost 2 bases; unmatched junction nucleotides: 4. Written as DNA, the CDR3 is TGTGCCAGCAGCGGGACTAGGACCACAGATACGCAGTATTTT. Translating gives CASSGTRTTDTQYF.

V and J are TRBV7-2 and TRBJ2-5; D possibly corresponds to TRBD2 (5 bases). This CDR3 is 14 amino acids long. Germline V gene sequence: CDR1 SGHTA, CDR2 FQGNSA. Trimming left V 4 bases short and J 5 bases short, with 14 bases between. DNA of the CDR3: TGTGCCAGCAGCTCCCATGCCCCGGGGGAGACCCAGTACTTC. It is translated as CASSSHAPGETQYF.

The chain links TRBV19 to TRBJ1-6; 10 nucleotides agree with TRBD1. The CDR3 consists of 15 residues. With 6 bases clipped from V and 10 bases from J, the junction kept 9 bases outside the gene matches. Per the germline V gene, CDR1 is LNHDA and CDR2 is SQIVND (reference sequence). The CDR3 DNA follows: TGTGCCAGTAGCTCAGGGGACAGGGGAGTCTCACCCCTCCACTTT. It codes for CASSSGDRGVSPLHF.

This chain links TRBV2 with TRBJ2-3; D might be TRBD1 (6 bases). V lost 4 bases, J lost 3 bases, and 11 bases lay in between. Germline values: CDR1 SNHLY, CDR2 FYNNEI. CDR3 size: 14 residues. The CDR3 DNA is TGTGCCAGCAGTGGGGGGCTGAAGACAGATACGCAGTATTTT. It specifies CASSGGLKTDTQYF.

J is TRBJ1-5 and V is TRBV2; D gene uncertain. CDR3 size: 16 residues. Germline V gene lookup returns CDR1 SNHLY and CDR2 FYNNEI. Trimming shortened V by 6 bases and J by 0 bases, and 15 bases separated the two germline ends. The CDR3 nucleotides read TGTGCCAGCAGAAGCGGTCCTATTAATAGCAATCAGCCCCAGCATTTT. Translating it yields CASRSGPINSNQPQHF.

The sample holds a few counts of this clone. The gene calls are TRBV19 and TRBJ1-2; 8 bases fit TRBD1. There are 14 residues in the CDR3. Germline CDR1 reads LNHDA; CDR2 reads SQIVND (reference sequence). V was clipped by 5 bases and J by 2 bases; unmatched bases: 4. The CDR3 DNA reads TGTGCCAGTAGTGAGACAGGGGTCAACTATGGCTACACCTTC. Protein sequence: CASSETGVNYGYTF.

V usage is TRBV6-6 and J usage is TRBJ1-2; D possibly corresponds to TRBD1 (6 bases). Germline-derived CDR1 and CDR2 are MNHNY and SVGAGI (reference sequence). V lost 7 bases to trimming and J lost 1 base, with 16 bases between them. This CDR3 spans 15 amino acids. CDR3 sequence reads: CASTYYREGNYGYTF. CDR3 DNA: TGTGCCAGCACCTATTACAGGGAGGGTAACTATGGCTACACCTTC.

The chain combines TRBV7-2 with TRBJ2-5, with 8 bases identical to TRBD2. J gave up 1 base and V 7 bases, and 8 bases lay outside the gene matches. CDR1 is SGHTA, CDR2 FQGNSA, per germline. The CDR3 contains 15 residues. The CDR3 sequence: CASNQDSGVQETQYF. The CDR3 region has the DNA TGTGCCAGCAATCAGGATAGCGGGGTCCAAGAGACCCAGTACTTC.

This clone occurred once. The genes are TRBV29-1 and TRBJ1-1; weak D call: TRBD1 (5 bases). The ends were cut back, 7 bases at V and 8 bases at J, with 14 bases in the middle. Looked up from germline, CDR1 is SQVTM and CDR2 is ANQGSEA. CDR3 length: 11 amino acids. CDR3 DNA sequence: TGCAGCGCAGCGGGGCCCAGGGAAGCTTTCTTT. It specifies CSAAGPREAFF.

The chain joins TRBV3-1 (or the pseudogene TRBV3-2) to TRBJ2-5, with 13 bases matching TRBD2. CDR3 length equals 15 residues. The germline CDR1 and CDR2 sequences are LGHDT and YNNKEL (reference sequence). V was pared by 4 bases and J by 4 bases, with 3 bases of the junction left unmatched. CDR3 residues: CASSRRTSGGETQYF. As DNA, the CDR3 is TGTGCCAGCAGCCGCCGGACTAGCGGGGGAGAGACCCAGTACTTC.